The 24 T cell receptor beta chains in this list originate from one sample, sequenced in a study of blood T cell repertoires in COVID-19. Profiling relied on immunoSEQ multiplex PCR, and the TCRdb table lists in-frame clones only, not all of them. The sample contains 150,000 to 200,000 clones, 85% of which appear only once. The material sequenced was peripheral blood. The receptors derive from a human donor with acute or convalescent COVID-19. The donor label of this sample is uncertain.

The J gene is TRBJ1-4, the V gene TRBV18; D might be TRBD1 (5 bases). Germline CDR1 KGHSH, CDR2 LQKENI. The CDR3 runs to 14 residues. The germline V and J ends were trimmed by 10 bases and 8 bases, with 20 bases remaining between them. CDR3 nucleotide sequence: TGTGCCACCCTATTCGGGGGTCGAGGCGAAAAACTGTTTTTT. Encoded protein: CATLFGGRGEKLFF.

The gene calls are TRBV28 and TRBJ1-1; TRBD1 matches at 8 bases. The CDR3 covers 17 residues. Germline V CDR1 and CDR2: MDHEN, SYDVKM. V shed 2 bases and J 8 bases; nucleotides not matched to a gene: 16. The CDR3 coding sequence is TGTGCCAGCAGTTTAGTAGGGACAGGCGTCTTGAGGAGGGAAGCTTTCTTT. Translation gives CASSLVGTGVLRREAFF.

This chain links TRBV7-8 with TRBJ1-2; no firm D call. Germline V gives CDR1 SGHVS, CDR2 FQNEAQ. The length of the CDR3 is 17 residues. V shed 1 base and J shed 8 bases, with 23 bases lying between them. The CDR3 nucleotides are TGTGCCAGCAGCTTAGATTATAACACCTTCAACGGAGAAGGCTACACCTTC. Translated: CASSLDYNTFNGEGYTF.

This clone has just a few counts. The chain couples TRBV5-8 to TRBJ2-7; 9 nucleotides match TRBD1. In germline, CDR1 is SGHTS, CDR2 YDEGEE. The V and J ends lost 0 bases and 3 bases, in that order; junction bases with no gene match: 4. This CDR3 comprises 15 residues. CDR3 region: CASSLGGQGVYEQYF. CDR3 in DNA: TGTGCCAGCAGCTTGGGGGGACAGGGTGTCTACGAGCAGTACTTC.

In DNA form, the CDR3 reads TGTGCCAGCAAACAGGGGGCAACAAGCAATCAGCCCCAGCATTTT. Translation gives CASKQGATSNQPQHF. The rearrangement links TRBV5-5 to TRBJ1-5; 9 positions agree with TRBD1. The CDR3 covers 15 residues. V shed 6 bases and J 1 base; nucleotides not matched to a gene: 5. In germline, CDR1 is SGHKS, CDR2 YYEKEE (reference sequence).

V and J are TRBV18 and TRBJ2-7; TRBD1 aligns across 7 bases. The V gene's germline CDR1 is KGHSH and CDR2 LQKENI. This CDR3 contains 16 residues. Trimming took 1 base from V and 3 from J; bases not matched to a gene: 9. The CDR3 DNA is TGTGCCAGCTCACCACAGCAGACAGGGAAAGTCTACGAGCAGTACTTC. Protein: CASSPQQTGKVYEQYF.

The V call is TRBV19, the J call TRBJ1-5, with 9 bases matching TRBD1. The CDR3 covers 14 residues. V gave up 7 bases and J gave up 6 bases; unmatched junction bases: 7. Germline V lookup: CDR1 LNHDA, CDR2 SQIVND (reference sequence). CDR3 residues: CASTTGTGTQPQHF. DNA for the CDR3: TGTGCCAGTACCACCGGGACAGGGACTCAGCCCCAGCATTTT.

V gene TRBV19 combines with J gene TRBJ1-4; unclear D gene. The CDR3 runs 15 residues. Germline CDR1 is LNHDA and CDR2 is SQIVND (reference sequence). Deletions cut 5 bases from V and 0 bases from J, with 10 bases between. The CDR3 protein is CASSSREATNEKLFF. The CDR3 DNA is TGTGCCAGTAGTTCCCGAGAGGCAACTAATGAAAAACTGTTTTTT.

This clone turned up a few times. This CDR3 is CATRAGQSNEKLFF. Written as DNA, the CDR3 is TGTGCCACCAGAGCCGGACAATCGAATGAAAAACTGTTTTTT. V is TRBV10-3 and J is TRBJ1-4; D is possibly TRBD1 (5 bases). The V gene lost 10 bases and the J gene lost 5 bases, with 17 bases spanning the gap. The germline gives CDR1 ENHRY, CDR2 SYGVKD. This CDR3 has 14 amino acids.

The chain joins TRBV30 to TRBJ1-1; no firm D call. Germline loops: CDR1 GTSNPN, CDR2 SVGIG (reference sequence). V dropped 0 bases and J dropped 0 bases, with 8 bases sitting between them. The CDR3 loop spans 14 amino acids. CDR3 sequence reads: CAWSVSSMNTEAFF. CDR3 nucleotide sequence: TGTGCCTGGAGTGTTTCATCAATGAACACTGAAGCTTTCTTT.

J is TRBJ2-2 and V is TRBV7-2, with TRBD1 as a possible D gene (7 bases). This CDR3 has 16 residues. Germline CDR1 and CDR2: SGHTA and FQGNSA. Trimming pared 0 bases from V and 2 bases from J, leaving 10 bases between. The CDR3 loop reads CASSLAEGANTGELFF. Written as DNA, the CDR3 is TGTGCCAGCAGCTTAGCGGAGGGGGCCAACACCGGGGAGCTGTTTTTT. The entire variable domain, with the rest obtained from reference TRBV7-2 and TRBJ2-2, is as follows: GAGVSQSPSNKVTEKGKDVELRCDPISGHTALYWYRQSLGQGLEFLIYFQGNSAPDKSGLPSDRFSAERTGGSVSTLTIQRTQQEDSAVYLCASSLAEGANTGELFFGEGSRLTVL.

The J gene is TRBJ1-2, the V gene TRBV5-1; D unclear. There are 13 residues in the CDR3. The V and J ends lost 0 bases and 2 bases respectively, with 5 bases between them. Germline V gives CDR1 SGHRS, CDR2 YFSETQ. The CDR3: CASSLGQNYGYTF. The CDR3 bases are TGCGCCAGCAGCTTGGGACAAAACTATGGCTACACCTTC.

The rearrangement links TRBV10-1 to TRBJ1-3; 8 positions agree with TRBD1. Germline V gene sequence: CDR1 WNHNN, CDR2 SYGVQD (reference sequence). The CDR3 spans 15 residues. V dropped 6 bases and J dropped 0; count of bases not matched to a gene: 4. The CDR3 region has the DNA TGCGCCAGCAGCGGACAGGGCAGCTCTGGAAACACCATATATTTT. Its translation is CASSGQGSSGNTIYF.

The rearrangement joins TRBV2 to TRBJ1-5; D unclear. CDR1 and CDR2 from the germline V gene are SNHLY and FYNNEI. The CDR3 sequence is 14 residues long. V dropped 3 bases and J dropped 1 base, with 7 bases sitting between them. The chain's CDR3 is CASSERYSNQPQHF. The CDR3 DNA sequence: TGTGCCAGCAGTGAGAGGTACAGCAATCAGCCCCAGCATTTT.

In DNA form, the CDR3 reads TGTGCCAGCAGCCCCCACCGGGGAAATGGCTACACCTTC. This encodes CASSPHRGNGYTF. The V and J genes are TRBV14 and TRBJ1-2; D unresolved. CDR3 length: 13 amino acids. V was pared by 4 bases and J by 6 bases, with 12 bases between. Germline V CDR1 and CDR2: SGHDN, FVKESK.

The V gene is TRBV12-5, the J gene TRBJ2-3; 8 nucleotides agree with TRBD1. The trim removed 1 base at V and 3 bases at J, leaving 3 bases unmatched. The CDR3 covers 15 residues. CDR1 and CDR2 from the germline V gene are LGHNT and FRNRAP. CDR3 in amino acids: CASGLGQGATDTQYF. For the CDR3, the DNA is TGTGCTAGTGGTTTGGGGCAGGGGGCGACAGATACGCAGTATTTT. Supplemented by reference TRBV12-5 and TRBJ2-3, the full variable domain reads DARVTQTPRHKVTEMGQEVTMRCQPILGHNTVFWYRQTMMQGLELLAYFRNRAPLDDSGMPKDRFSAEMPDATLATLKIQPSEPRDSAVYFCASGLGQGATDTQYFGPGTRLTVL.

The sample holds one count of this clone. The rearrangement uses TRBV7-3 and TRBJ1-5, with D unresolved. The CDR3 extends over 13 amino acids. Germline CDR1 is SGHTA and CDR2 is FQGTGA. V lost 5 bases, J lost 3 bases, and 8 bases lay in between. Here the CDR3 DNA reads TGTGCCAGCAGCCAAGCCGTCAATCAGCCCCAGCATTTT. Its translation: CASSQAVNQPQHF.

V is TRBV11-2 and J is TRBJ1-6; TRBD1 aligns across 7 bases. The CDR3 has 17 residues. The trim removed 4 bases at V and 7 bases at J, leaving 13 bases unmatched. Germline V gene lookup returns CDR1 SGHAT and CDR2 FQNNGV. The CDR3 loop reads CASSSPLRDSRNSPLHF. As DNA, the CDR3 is TGTGCCAGCAGCTCCCCGCTCCGGGACAGCAGGAATTCACCCCTCCACTTT.

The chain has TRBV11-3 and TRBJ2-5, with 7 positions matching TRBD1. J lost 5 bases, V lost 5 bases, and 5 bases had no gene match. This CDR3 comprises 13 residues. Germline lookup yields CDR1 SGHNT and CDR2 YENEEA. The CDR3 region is CASSRGGKETQYF. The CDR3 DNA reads TGTGCCAGCAGCCGAGGGGGCAAGGAGACCCAGTACTTC.

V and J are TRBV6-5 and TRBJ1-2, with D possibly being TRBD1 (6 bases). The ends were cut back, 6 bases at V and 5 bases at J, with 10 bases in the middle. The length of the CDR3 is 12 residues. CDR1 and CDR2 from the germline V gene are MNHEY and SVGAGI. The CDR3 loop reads CASRDRLYGYTF. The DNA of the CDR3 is TGTGCCAGCAGAGACAGGCTGTATGGCTACACCTTC.

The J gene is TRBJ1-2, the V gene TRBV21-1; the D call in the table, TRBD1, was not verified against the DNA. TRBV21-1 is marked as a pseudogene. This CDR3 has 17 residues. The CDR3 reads CASSKLALARGIGGYTF. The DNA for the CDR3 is TGTGCCAGCAGCAAACTGGCGTTAGCGAGGGGGATAGGTGGCTACACCTTC.

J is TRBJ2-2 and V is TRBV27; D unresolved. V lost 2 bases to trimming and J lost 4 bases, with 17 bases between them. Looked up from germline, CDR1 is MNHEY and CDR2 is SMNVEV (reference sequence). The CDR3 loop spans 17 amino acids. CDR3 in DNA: TGTGCCAGCAGTTTAGAGTTTGGTGGCGGCTCCACCGGGGAGCTGTTTTTT. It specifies CASSLEFGGGSTGELFF.

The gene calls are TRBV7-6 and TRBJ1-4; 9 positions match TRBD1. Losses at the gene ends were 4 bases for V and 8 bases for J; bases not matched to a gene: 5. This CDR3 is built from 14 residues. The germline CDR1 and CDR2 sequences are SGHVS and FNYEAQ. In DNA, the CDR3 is TGTGCCAGCAGCTCGGACAGGGGAAAAGAAAAACTGTTTTTT. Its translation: CASSSDRGKEKLFF.

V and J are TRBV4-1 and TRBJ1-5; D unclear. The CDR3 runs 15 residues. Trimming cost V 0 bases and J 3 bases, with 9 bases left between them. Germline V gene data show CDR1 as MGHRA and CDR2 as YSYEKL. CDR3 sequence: CASSQDEATNQPQHF. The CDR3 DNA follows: TGCGCCAGCAGCCAAGATGAAGCAACCAATCAGCCCCAGCATTTT.